The sequence of this TCR beta chain was determined in a study of cytomegalovirus exposure and HLA in healthy donors. The wider study: A prior study identified 100 million to 130 million unique TCR beta sequences from about 180 million T cells. Points from the study as a whole: Fewer than 20,000 TCR beta sequences were associated with HLA alleles at 0.05 false discovery rate in a later analysis. Analysis performed later showed TCR beta chains linked to HLA being more clonally expanded than equally common others. In an earlier analysis, productive rearrangement rates for most beta V segments clustered near 87% or 30%.

Only one count was recorded for this clone. Its specificity is not known. The germline CDR1 and CDR2 sequences are SGHNT and YYREEE (reference sequence). The CDR3 consists of 13 residues. The J segment lost 4 bases and the V segment lost 4 bases, leaving 4 bases of the junction unmatched. Both 60 Vbeta primers and 13 Jbeta primers went into the PCR. The protocol was immunoSEQ multiplex PCR, while the TCRdb copy is restricted to in-frame clones and leaves out a portion. The table records some 170,000 clones, roughly 80% of them present only once. J is TRBJ1-2 and V is TRBV5-4, with 7 bases aligning to TRBD1. Specimen: PBMCs. The receptor comes from a woman in her 30s in good health and CMV-seropositive. The CDR3 region has the DNA TGTGCCAGCAGCCCGGGGACAGCCTATGGCTACACCTTC. It translates to CASSPGTAYGYTF.